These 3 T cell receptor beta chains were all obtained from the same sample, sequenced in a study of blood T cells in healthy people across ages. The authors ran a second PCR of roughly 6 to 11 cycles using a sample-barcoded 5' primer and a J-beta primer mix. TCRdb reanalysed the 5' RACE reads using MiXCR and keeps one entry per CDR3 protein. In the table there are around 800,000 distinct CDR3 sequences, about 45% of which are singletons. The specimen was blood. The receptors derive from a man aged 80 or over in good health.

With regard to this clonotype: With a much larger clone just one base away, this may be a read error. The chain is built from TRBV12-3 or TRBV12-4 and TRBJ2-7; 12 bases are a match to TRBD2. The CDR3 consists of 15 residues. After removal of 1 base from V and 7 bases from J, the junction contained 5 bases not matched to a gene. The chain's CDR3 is CASSLGTSGANEQYF. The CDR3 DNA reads TGTGCCAGCAGTTTAGGGACTAGCGGGGCCAATGAGCAGTACTTC.

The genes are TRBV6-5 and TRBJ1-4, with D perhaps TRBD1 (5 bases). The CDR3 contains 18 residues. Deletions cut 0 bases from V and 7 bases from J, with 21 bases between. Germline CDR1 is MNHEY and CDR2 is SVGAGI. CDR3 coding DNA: TGTGCCAGCAGTTACTCTAGGGCAAGGCCCGGGGACGGTGAAAAACTGTTTTTT. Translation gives CASSYSRARPGDGEKLFF.

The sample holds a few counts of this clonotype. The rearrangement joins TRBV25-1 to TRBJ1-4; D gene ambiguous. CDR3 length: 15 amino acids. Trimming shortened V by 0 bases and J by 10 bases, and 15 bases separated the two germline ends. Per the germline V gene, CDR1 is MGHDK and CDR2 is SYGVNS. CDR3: CASSEYAPFEGKLFF. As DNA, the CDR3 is TGTGCCAGCAGTGAATACGCCCCGTTTGAAGGAAAACTGTTTTTT.